The following is a T cell receptor (beta chain) sequence with its context. The authors ran a second PCR of roughly 6 to 12 cycles using a sample-barcoded 5' primer and a J-beta primer mix. TCRdb itself ran the 5' RACE reads through MiXCR, one entry per CDR3 protein. The sample has over 1,200,000 distinct CDR3 sequences, around 59% seen once; the top ten hold 6.5% to 8.5%. The sample is drawn from a study of blood T cells in healthy people across ages. Germline assignment: CDR1 LNHNV and CDR2 YYDKDF (reference sequence). With V trimmed by 0 bases and J by 2 bases, 5 bases remained unmatched. CDR3 size: 16 residues.

The specimen was blood. The chain couples TRBV15 to TRBJ1-2; 8 nucleotides match TRBD1. The receptor comes from a man aged 18 to 30 in good health. The CDR3 sequence: CATSRDWTGRNYGYTF. In nucleotides, the CDR3 is TGTGCCACCAGCAGAGATTGGACAGGGAGGAACTATGGCTACACCTTC.